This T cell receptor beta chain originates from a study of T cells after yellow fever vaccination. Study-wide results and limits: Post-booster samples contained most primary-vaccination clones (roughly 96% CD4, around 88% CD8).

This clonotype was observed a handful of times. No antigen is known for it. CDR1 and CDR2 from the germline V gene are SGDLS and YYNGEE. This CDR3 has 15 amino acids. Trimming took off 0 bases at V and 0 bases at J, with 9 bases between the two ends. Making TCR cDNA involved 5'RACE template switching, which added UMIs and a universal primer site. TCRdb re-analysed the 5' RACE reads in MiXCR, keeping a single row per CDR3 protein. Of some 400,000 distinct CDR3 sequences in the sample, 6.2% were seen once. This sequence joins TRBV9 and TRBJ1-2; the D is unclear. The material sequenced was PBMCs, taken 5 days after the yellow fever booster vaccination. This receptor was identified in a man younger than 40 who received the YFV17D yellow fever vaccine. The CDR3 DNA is TGTGCCAGCAGCGTAGAAGGCAGTACTAACTATGGCTACACCTTC. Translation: CASSVEGSTNYGYTF.